This TCR beta chain was sequenced during a study of T cell responses to AZD1222 COVID-19 vaccine. Findings of the study overall: Females made up more of the donors, who were largely white British, and clonal diversity may have come out too low. Nearly half of spike-specific TCRs reportedly target variant regions that are unmutated in the B.1.351 and B.1.1.7 variants.

Profiling relied on immunoSEQ multiplex PCR, and the TCRdb table lists in-frame clones only, not all of them. The sample holds some 110,000 clones; around 89% are singletons and the top ten take 3.5%. On this clone itself: Its antigen is unknown.

CDR3 length equals 16 residues. V gave up 7 bases and J gave up 2 bases, with 20 bases separating them. Germline CDR1 reads MRHNA; CDR2 reads SNTAGT. The rearrangement joins TRBV6-4 to TRBJ1-1; maybe TRBD1 (6 bases). Sequencing was performed on peripheral blood, taken 28 days after the second AZD1222 dose. The TCR was taken from an adult who received the AZD1222 COVID-19 vaccine. CDR3 nucleotide sequence: TGTGCCAGCATGGAGCGGGGAGGGGGACCTAACACTGAAGCTTTCTTT. It specifies CASMERGGGPNTEAFF.